These 27 T cell receptor beta chains were all obtained from the same sample, sequenced in a study of blood T cell repertoires in COVID-19. The repertoire was sequenced with immunoSEQ multiplex PCR; TCRdb's copy has only in-frame clones and lacks some. The sample includes more than 300,000 clones, about 89% of them seen just once. Sequenced input: PBMCs or T cells enriched from blood (not recorded which). Receptors originate from a woman aged 40 to 50 who had been exposed to COVID-19.

This chain uses TRBV20-1 with TRBJ1-4, with D unclear. Germline V gene sequence: CDR1 DFQATT, CDR2 SNEGSKA (reference sequence). V lost 3 bases, J lost 8 bases, and 13 bases lay in between. CDR3 length: 13 residues. The CDR3 reads CSASHTRREKLFF. CDR3 nucleotide sequence: TGCAGTGCTAGTCACACCCGAAGAGAAAAACTGTTTTTT.

The genes are TRBV5-1 and TRBJ1-5; weak D call: TRBD1 (6 bases). This CDR3 region has 15 residues. Germline V gene lookup returns CDR1 SGHRS and CDR2 YFSETQ. V gave up 4 bases and J gave up 0 bases, with 11 bases separating them. The DNA of the CDR3 is TGCGCCAGCAGCCCGCAGGGGTATAGCAATCAGCCCCAGCATTTT. This translates into CASSPQGYSNQPQHF.

Here the CDR3 reads CASTPRGLAVNNEQFF. CDR3 DNA: TGTGCCAGCACTCCCAGGGGACTAGCGGTGAATAATGAGCAGTTCTTC. The chain links TRBV2 to TRBJ2-1, with 11 positions matching TRBD2. Germline-derived CDR1 and CDR2 are SNHLY and FYNNEI. The CDR3 is 16 residues long. Germline trimming cut 7 bases from V and 7 bases from J; bases unmatched to any gene: 12.

This clone was counted a single time. The chain combines TRBV7-2 with TRBJ2-7, with 7 bases lining up with TRBD1. The V gene's germline CDR1 is SGHTA and CDR2 FQGNSA. The V gene end was trimmed by 5 bases and the J gene end by 4 bases; junction bases not matched to a gene: 5. CDR3 size: 13 residues. The CDR3 coding sequence is TGTGCCAGCAGCCCCCGGACAGGTTACGAGCAGTACTTC. The encoded protein is CASSPRTGYEQYF.

The chain recombines TRBV29-1 with TRBJ1-2; no firm D call. Germline V gene data show CDR1 as SQVTM and CDR2 as ANQGSEA. V was cut by 2 bases and J by 2 bases, with 3 bases left in between. This CDR3 region has 11 residues. The CDR3 protein is CSVESNYGYTF. The CDR3 bases are TGCAGCGTTGAATCGAACTATGGCTACACCTTC.

For this clone: Germline and junction disagree at one end, which may indicate a read error. This sequence joins TRBV7-7 and TRBJ2-2; D possibly corresponds to TRBD1 (5 bases). The CDR3 spans 15 residues. Germline CDR1 SSHAT, CDR2 FNYEAQ (reference sequence). CDR3 protein: CASSLQQVNTGELFF. CDR3 sequence (DNA): TGTGCTAGCAGCTTACAACAGGTCAACACCGGGGAGCTGTTTTTT.

This rearrangement joins TRBV5-6 to TRBJ1-3, with TRBD1 matching over 7 bases. CDR3 length: 12 amino acids. Trimming at V came to 5 bases and at J to 4 bases, leaving 0 bases not matched to a gene. Germline V gene sequence: CDR1 SGHDT, CDR2 YYEEEE. In DNA form, the CDR3 reads TGTGCCAGCAGACAGGGGGGAAACACCATATATTTT. The encoded protein is CASRQGGNTIYF.

The chain is built from TRBV6-6 and TRBJ1-2; 7 bases fit TRBD1. Germline trimming cut 5 bases from V and 5 bases from J; bases unmatched to any gene: 2. The CDR3 totals 12 residues. Per germline, CDR1 MNHNY and CDR2 SVGAGI (reference sequence). The DNA for the CDR3 is TGTGCCAGCAGTAGGGACAGTTATGGCTACACCTTC. Its translation: CASSRDSYGYTF.

V gene TRBV28 combines with J gene TRBJ2-7; TRBD2 might be the D (5 bases). Germline CDR1 is MDHEN and CDR2 is SYDVKM. Trimming took 2 bases from V and 6 from J, leaving 11 bases between them. The CDR3 has 13 residues. The CDR3: CASSLPPSREQYF. The DNA of the CDR3 is TGTGCCAGCAGTTTACCTCCTAGCCGCGAGCAGTACTTC. Filled out from reference TRBV28 and TRBJ2-7, the complete variable domain reads DVKVTQSSRYLVKRTGEKVFLECVQDMDHENMFWYRQDPGLGLRLIYFSYDVKMKEKGDIPEGYSVSREKKERFSLILESASTNQTSMYLCASSLPPSREQYFGPGTRLTVT.

CDR3 loop: CASGGRGTSNYGYTF. DNA for the CDR3: TGTGCCAGCGGCGGGCGGGGAACTTCTAACTATGGCTACACCTTC. The genes are TRBV27 and TRBJ1-2; D is uncertain. This CDR3 is 15 amino acids long. Germline V gene data show CDR1 as MNHEY and CDR2 as SMNVEV (reference sequence). V lost 8 bases and J lost 0, with 16 bases in between.

This clone appeared a few times. The chain is built from TRBV6-6 and TRBJ1-1; D remains ambiguous. The CDR3 is made up of 14 amino acids. Germline CDR1 is MNHNY and CDR2 is SVGAGI (reference sequence). The germline V and J ends were trimmed by 7 bases and 1 base, with 13 bases remaining between them. CDR3 residues: CASTQLGRNTEAFF. DNA for the CDR3: TGTGCCAGCACCCAGCTAGGCAGGAACACTGAAGCTTTCTTT.

The chain has TRBV11-3 and TRBJ2-3, with 8 nucleotides matching TRBD2. Germline V gene sequence: CDR1 SGHNT, CDR2 YENEEA. The V gene end was trimmed by 1 base and the J gene end by 5 bases; junction bases not matched to a gene: 8. The CDR3 length is 16 residues. As DNA, the CDR3 is TGTGCCAGCAGCTTAGGGTTAGCGGGACCACGAGATACGCAGTATTTT. It encodes CASSLGLAGPRDTQYF.

The chain joins TRBV7-2 to TRBJ2-1, with 8 bases aligning to TRBD1. This CDR3 spans 14 amino acids. CDR1 is SGHTA and CDR2 is FQGNSA in the germline V gene. With V trimmed by 5 bases and J by 6 bases, 6 bases remained unmatched. CDR3 residues: CASSPGQGFNEQFF. The CDR3 DNA is TGTGCCAGCAGCCCCGGACAGGGATTCAATGAGCAGTTCTTC.

This chain uses TRBV28 with TRBJ2-7; TRBD2 aligns across 7 bases. The CDR3 totals 14 residues. The germline V gene encodes CDR1 MDHEN and CDR2 SYDVKM. The trim removed 5 bases at V and 2 bases at J, leaving 6 bases unmatched. The CDR3 coding sequence is TGTGCCAGCAGTACCGGGACTAACCCCTACGAGCAGTACTTC. As protein: CASSTGTNPYEQYF. Looking up the rest from reference TRBV28 and TRBJ2-7 gives the full variable domain: DVKVTQSSRYLVKRTGEKVFLECVQDMDHENMFWYRQDPGLGLRLIYFSYDVKMKEKGDIPEGYSVSREKKERFSLILESASTNQTSMYLCASSTGTNPYEQYFGPGTRLTVT.

The chain is built from TRBV7-9 and TRBJ2-5; the match to TRBD1 covers 7 bases. This CDR3 has 14 residues. J was trimmed by 4 bases and V by 4 bases; bases with no gene match: 6. Germline-derived CDR1 and CDR2 are SEHNR and FQNEAQ (reference sequence). The CDR3 DNA reads TGTGCCAGCAGCTCCCGGGACAGTGGAGAGACCCAGTACTTC. Encoded protein: CASSSRDSGETQYF.

CDR3 residues: CAISESTVEGYTF. In DNA, the CDR3 is TGTGCCATCAGTGAGTCAACTGTGGAGGGCTACACCTTC. The chain links TRBV10-3 to TRBJ1-2; no clear D gene. The CDR3 sequence is 13 residues long. Trimming removed 0 bases at V and 8 bases at J, with 10 bases between. Germline lookup yields CDR1 ENHRY and CDR2 SYGVKD.

CDR3 residues: CASSQESQGGGYTF. CDR3 coding DNA: TGTGCCAGCAGCCAAGAGTCCCAAGGAGGTGGCTACACCTTC. The chain carries TRBV3-1 (or the pseudogene TRBV3-2) and TRBJ1-2; the D is unclear. The germline gives CDR1 LGHDT, CDR2 YNNKEL (reference sequence). CDR3 length: 14 amino acids. With 0 bases removed from V and 7 bases from J, the gap between germline ends came to 12 bases.

The chain combines TRBV10-3 with TRBJ1-1; 9 bases are a match to TRBD1. V lost 3 bases and J lost 0; bases outside the gene matches: 11. In germline, CDR1 is ENHRY, CDR2 SYGVKD. The CDR3 consists of 18 residues. The CDR3 nucleotides read TGTGCCATCAGTGATATTACGGGACAGGGCCCAATGAACACTGAAGCTTTCTTT. It is translated as CAISDITGQGPMNTEAFF.

This clone was picked up a small number of times. The chain links TRBV7-9 to TRBJ2-2, with TRBD2 matching 7 bases. CDR1 and CDR2 from the germline V gene are SEHNR and FQNEAQ (reference sequence). The CDR3 consists of 18 residues. Germline trimming cut 1 base from V and 1 base from J; bases unmatched to any gene: 9. CDR3 DNA: TGTGCCAGCAGCTTAGGGCGAAAAAGCGGGGAGAACACCGGGGAGCTGTTTTTT. Encoded protein: CASSLGRKSGENTGELFF.

The chain has TRBV5-1 and TRBJ1-6, with no clear D. The germline gives CDR1 SGHRS, CDR2 YFSETQ. The V gene lost 3 bases and the J gene lost 7 bases, with 17 bases spanning the gap. The CDR3 spans 16 residues. This chain's CDR3 is CASSSSVHGGNSPLHF. In DNA form, the CDR3 reads TGCGCCAGCAGCTCTTCTGTTCATGGCGGGAATTCACCCCTCCACTTT.

V is TRBV19 and J is TRBJ2-1, with TRBD1 matching over 8 bases. V shed 2 bases, J shed 13 bases, and the junction held 4 bases outside the gene matches. The CDR3 contains 12 residues. The germline CDR1 and CDR2 sequences are LNHDA and SQIVND (reference sequence). The CDR3 region is CASSIKGQAQFF. The CDR3 nucleotides read TGTGCCAGTAGTATAAAGGGACAGGCCCAGTTCTTC.

The chain employs TRBV30 and TRBJ2-7; tentatively, D is TRBD1 (6 bases). The CDR3 runs 12 residues. CDR1 and CDR2 from the germline V gene are GTSNPN and SVGIG (reference sequence). Trimming left V 4 bases short and J 2 bases short, with 9 bases between. This chain's CDR3 is CAWISGAYEQYF. CDR3 DNA sequence: TGTGCCTGGATTTCAGGGGCCTACGAGCAGTACTTC.

The chain employs TRBV28 and TRBJ2-7; 9 nucleotides match TRBD2. Germline V gene data show CDR1 as MDHEN and CDR2 as SYDVKM. CDR3 size: 16 residues. V was clipped by 6 bases and J by 5 bases; unmatched bases: 14. The CDR3 nucleotides are TGTGCCAGCAGACCTACGCTGGCGGGGGGGCAAAACGAGCAGTACTTC. Translation gives CASRPTLAGGQNEQYF.

The genes are TRBV7-9 and TRBJ2-3; 10 nucleotides align to TRBD1. This CDR3 is built from 14 residues. Germline lookup yields CDR1 SEHNR and CDR2 FQNEAQ (reference sequence). Trimming took 5 bases from V and 3 from J; bases not matched to a gene: 2. CDR3 nucleotide sequence: TGTGCCAGCAGCCGGACAGGGGGTACAGATACGCAGTATTTT. This codes for CASSRTGGTDTQYF.

This rearrangement joins TRBV7-2 to TRBJ2-2, with TRBD2 matching 10 bases. Germline trimming cut 5 bases from V and 7 bases from J; bases unmatched to any gene: 19. Germline lookup yields CDR1 SGHTA and CDR2 FQGNSA. The CDR3 loop spans 19 amino acids. CDR3 coding DNA: TGTGCCAGCAGCCCGCGCCCCCTCGCGAGCGGGGGGGCCGGCGGGGAGCTGTTTTTT. As protein: CASSPRPLASGGAGGELFF. Full variable domain (missing parts from reference TRBV7-2 and TRBJ2-2): GAGVSQSPSNKVTEKGKDVELRCDPISGHTALYWYRQSLGQGLEFLIYFQGNSAPDKSGLPSDRFSAERTGGSVSTLTIQRTQQEDSAVYLCASSPRPLASGGAGGELFFGEGSRLTVL.

The rearrangement joins TRBV19 to TRBJ2-4; maybe TRBD1 (5 bases). CDR3 length: 13 residues. Germline CDR1 and CDR2: LNHDA and SQIVND (reference sequence). The V and J ends lost 5 bases and 7 bases respectively, with 12 bases between them. The CDR3: CASSPPKGNIQYF. In DNA, the CDR3 is TGTGCCAGTAGTCCCCCTAAGGGGAACATTCAGTACTTC.

The chain couples TRBV6-5 to TRBJ2-7; perhaps TRBD2 as D (5 bases). This CDR3 region has 14 residues. Germline V gene sequence: CDR1 MNHEY, CDR2 SVGAGI. The ends were cut back, 6 bases at V and 2 bases at J, with 14 bases in the middle. The CDR3 spells CASRPTSGTYEQYF. CDR3 DNA sequence: TGTGCCAGCAGACCTACCTCCGGGACCTACGAGCAGTACTTC.